This is a list of T cell receptor beta chains from one sample in a study of long-term antiretroviral therapy in people with HIV. Profiling relied on immunoSEQ multiplex PCR, and the TCRdb table lists in-frame clones only, not all of them. The sample gives 30,000 or so clones, 88% of which show up once; 4.1% is in the top ten. The specimen comprised unsorted PBMCs, sampled 0.5 years after starting antiretroviral therapy. The receptors stem from a young woman with HIV. Each CDR3 is given with its conserved first and last residue. D genes are given only for firm matches. A clone size is listed for some rows: how often the clone was seen (once, few, many), or a class if it is expanded.

d_gene: .
j_gene: TRBJ2-1
v_gene: TRBV5-8
abundance: .
CDR3aa: CASSLGFYNEQFF
CDR3nt: TGTGCCAGCAGCTTAGGTTTTTACAATGAGCAGTTCTTC

d_gene: .
j_gene: TRBJ2-1
v_gene: TRBV4-3
abundance: few
CDR3aa: CASSPDIGDSNEQFF
CDR3nt: TGCGCCAGCAGCCCGGACATCGGAGATTCCAATGAGCAGTTCTTC

d_gene: .
j_gene: TRBJ2-7
v_gene: TRBV10-3
abundance: once
CDR3aa: CAIREGYDGYEQYF
CDR3nt: TGTGCCATCAGAGAGGGCTACGACGGCTACGAGCAGTACTTC

d_gene: .
j_gene: TRBJ1-3
v_gene: TRBV23-1
abundance: .
CDR3aa: CASSPAPGSSGNTIYF
CDR3nt: TGCGCCAGCAGTCCGGCCCCGGGGAGCTCTGGAAACACCATATATTTT

d_gene: TRBD1
j_gene: TRBJ1-2
v_gene: TRBV29-1
abundance: .
CDR3aa: CSVVRGLNYGYTF
CDR3nt: TGCAGCGTTGTAAGGGGGCTTAACTATGGCTACACCTTC

d_gene: TRBD1
j_gene: TRBJ1-2
v_gene: TRBV19
abundance: .
CDR3aa: CASSISAGGAYGYTF
CDR3nt: TGTGCCAGTAGTATCAGCGCAGGGGGCGCTTATGGCTACACCTTC

d_gene: TRBD2
j_gene: TRBJ2-1
v_gene: TRBV6-9
abundance: .
CDR3aa: CASSKGLAAYNEQFF
CDR3nt: TGTGCCAGCAGTAAAGGACTAGCGGCTTACAATGAGCAGTTCTTC

d_gene: TRBD1
j_gene: TRBJ1-2
v_gene: TRBV18
abundance: few
CDR3aa: CASSPTGDYGYTF
CDR3nt: TGTGCCAGCTCGCCAACAGGGGACTATGGCTACACCTTC

d_gene: TRBD2
j_gene: TRBJ2-4
v_gene: TRBV10-3
abundance: .
CDR3aa: CATAGGRGNIQYF
CDR3nt: TGTGCCACCGCCGGAGGGAGGGGAAACATTCAGTACTTC

d_gene: .
j_gene: TRBJ2-7
v_gene: TRBV27
abundance: few
CDR3aa: CASSPEGGDGQYF
CDR3nt: TGTGCCAGCAGCCCCGAAGGAGGCGACGGGCAGTACTTC

d_gene: .
j_gene: TRBJ1-5
v_gene: TRBV23-1
abundance: .
CDR3aa: CASSHTGRKNQPQHF
CDR3nt: TGCGCCAGCAGTCATACAGGGAGGAAGAATCAGCCCCAGCATTTT

d_gene: .
j_gene: TRBJ2-1
v_gene: TRBV5-6
abundance: .
CDR3aa: CASSSKATWEQFF
CDR3nt: TGTGCCAGCAGCTCGAAGGCGACCTGGGAGCAGTTCTTC

d_gene: .
j_gene: TRBJ2-7
v_gene: TRBV4-3
abundance: .
CDR3aa: CASSPREEDDEQYF
CDR3nt: TGCGCCAGCAGCCCCCGGGAAGAGGACGACGAGCAGTACTTC

d_gene: .
j_gene: TRBJ2-7
v_gene: TRBV7-3
abundance: .
CDR3aa: CASSLNAGPYEQYF
CDR3nt: TGTGCCAGCAGCTTAAATGCGGGACCCTACGAGCAGTACTTC

d_gene: .
j_gene: TRBJ2-7
v_gene: TRBV9
abundance: .
CDR3aa: CASSAGFWDEQYF
CDR3nt: TGTGCCAGCAGCGCAGGGTTTTGGGACGAGCAGTACTTC

d_gene: .
j_gene: TRBJ2-7
v_gene: TRBV6-6
abundance: .
CDR3aa: CASSYPDSPFSYEQYF
CDR3nt: TGTGCCAGCAGTTACCCGGACAGCCCGTTCTCCTACGAGCAGTACTTC

d_gene: .
j_gene: TRBJ1-2
v_gene: TRBV15
abundance: .
CDR3aa: CATSRDPDSYGYTF
CDR3nt: TGTGCCACCAGCAGAGATCCGGACAGCTATGGCTACACCTTC

d_gene: TRBD2
j_gene: TRBJ2-7
v_gene: TRBV4-1
abundance: .
CDR3aa: CASSQAGTSGRGSYYEQYF
CDR3nt: TGCGCCAGCAGCCAAGCCGGGACTAGCGGGAGGGGGAGTTACTACGAGCAGTACTTC

d_gene: .
j_gene: TRBJ2-1
v_gene: TRBV7-9
abundance: .
CDR3aa: CASSFNPNEQFF
CDR3nt: TGTGCCAGCAGTTTTAACCCCAATGAGCAGTTCTTC

d_gene: .
j_gene: TRBJ1-3
v_gene: TRBV4-1
abundance: .
CDR3aa: CASSQDSGWNTIYF
CDR3nt: TGCGCCAGCAGCCAAGATTCTGGATGGAACACCATATATTTT

d_gene: TRBD1
j_gene: TRBJ1-3
v_gene: TRBV6-5
abundance: .
CDR3aa: CASSYTNRGLGNTIYF
CDR3nt: TGTGCCAGCAGTTACACTAACAGGGGGCTCGGAAACACCATATATTTT

d_gene: TRBD2
j_gene: TRBJ2-1
v_gene: TRBV7-2
abundance: .
CDR3aa: CASSLVRVGGRVNEQFF
CDR3nt: TGTGCCAGCAGCTTAGTTAGGGTCGGCGGGAGGGTAAATGAGCAGTTCTTC

d_gene: .
j_gene: TRBJ2-3
v_gene: TRBV28
abundance: .
CDR3aa: CASSAHRTSTDTQYF
CDR3nt: TGTGCCAGTAGCGCCCACAGAACTAGCACAGATACGCAGTATTTT

d_gene: TRBD1
j_gene: TRBJ1-5
v_gene: TRBV11-2
abundance: .
CDR3aa: CASSPGDRRVMNQPQHF
CDR3nt: TGTGCCAGCAGCCCTGGGGACAGGCGGGTTATGAATCAGCCCCAGCATTTT

d_gene: .
j_gene: TRBJ2-2
v_gene: TRBV19
abundance: once
CDR3aa: CASSRAGELFF
CDR3nt: TGTGCCAGTAGTAGGGCCGGGGAGCTGTTTTTT

d_gene: .
j_gene: TRBJ2-7
v_gene: TRBV7-9
abundance: few
CDR3aa: CASRGQRGTAVSEQYF
CDR3nt: TGTGCCAGCAGGGGACAACGCGGGACAGCCGTGTCCGAGCAGTACTTC

d_gene: .
j_gene: TRBJ2-1
v_gene: TRBV7-3
abundance: few
CDR3aa: CASSLGARVGPNEQFF
CDR3nt: TGTGCCAGCAGCTTAGGGGCCCGAGTGGGCCCCAATGAGCAGTTCTTC

d_gene: .
j_gene: TRBJ2-7
v_gene: TRBV7-8
abundance: few
CDR3aa: CASSLSGSRFEQYF
CDR3nt: TGTGCCAGCAGCTTAAGCGGGTCTCGTTTCGAGCAGTACTTC

d_gene: TRBD2
j_gene: TRBJ2-1
v_gene: TRBV9
abundance: .
CDR3aa: CASSPGLAVNIGSYNEQFF
CDR3nt: TGTGCCAGCAGCCCGGGACTAGCGGTTAATATAGGGTCCTACAATGAGCAGTTCTTC

d_gene: TRBD2
j_gene: TRBJ2-3
v_gene: TRBV29-1
abundance: .
CDR3aa: CSVEEPILAVGTDTQYF
CDR3nt: TGCAGCGTTGAAGAACCAATACTAGCGGTCGGCACAGATACGCAGTATTTT

d_gene: TRBD1
j_gene: TRBJ1-2
v_gene: TRBV10-3
abundance: .
CDR3aa: CAISEPGQGGGYTF
CDR3nt: TGTGCCATCAGTGAGCCCGGACAGGGTGGCGGCTACACCTTC

d_gene: TRBD1
j_gene: TRBJ1-4
v_gene: TRBV7-9
abundance: few
CDR3aa: CASSLGQGMEKLFF
CDR3nt: TGTGCCAGCAGCTTAGGACAGGGAATGGAAAAACTGTTTTTT

d_gene: .
j_gene: TRBJ2-7
v_gene: TRBV6-1
abundance: .
CDR3aa: CASRPKAPYEQYF
CDR3nt: TGTGCCAGCAGACCGAAGGCCCCCTACGAGCAGTACTTC

d_gene: .
j_gene: TRBJ2-3
v_gene: TRBV5-6
abundance: .
CDR3aa: CASSRGFDTQYF
CDR3nt: TGTGCCAGCAGTAGGGGGTTCGATACGCAGTATTTT

d_gene: .
j_gene: TRBJ2-7
v_gene: TRBV28
abundance: .
CDR3aa: CASSLRVGGEEYF
CDR3nt: TGTGCCAGCAGTTTACGCGTGGGCGGGGAGGAGTACTTC

d_gene: TRBD2
j_gene: TRBJ2-7
v_gene: TRBV5-5
abundance: .
CDR3aa: CASSPLSGSRVGEQYF
CDR3nt: TGTGCCAGCAGTCCTCTGAGCGGGAGCAGGGTGGGAGAGCAGTACTTC

d_gene: .
j_gene: TRBJ2-7
v_gene: TRBV6-5
abundance: .
CDR3aa: CASNDRFGSYEQYF
CDR3nt: TGTGCCAGCAATGATAGATTCGGCTCCTACGAGCAGTACTTC

d_gene: TRBD1
j_gene: TRBJ2-7
v_gene: TRBV7-9
abundance: .
CDR3aa: CASSSISGTGAYEQYF
CDR3nt: TGTGCCAGCAGCTCTATATCCGGGACAGGGGCTTACGAGCAGTACTTC

d_gene: .
j_gene: TRBJ2-3
v_gene: TRBV19
abundance: .
CDR3aa: CASSIQRETDTQYF
CDR3nt: TGTGCCAGTAGTATTCAAAGGGAAACAGATACGCAGTATTTT

d_gene: .
j_gene: TRBJ1-1
v_gene: TRBV13
abundance: few
CDR3aa: CASSLATEAFF
CDR3nt: TGTGCCAGCAGCTTAGCCACTGAAGCTTTCTTT

d_gene: TRBD2
j_gene: TRBJ2-1
v_gene: TRBV19
abundance: .
CDR3aa: CASSITSGSLDEQFF
CDR3nt: TGTGCCAGTAGTATAACTAGCGGGAGTTTGGATGAGCAGTTCTTC

d_gene: .
j_gene: TRBJ1-1
v_gene: TRBV28
abundance: once
CDR3aa: CASSLMGGGTEAFF
CDR3nt: TGTGCCAGCAGTTTAATGGGGGGAGGAACTGAAGCTTTCTTT

d_gene: .
j_gene: TRBJ1-3
v_gene: TRBV2
abundance: once
CDR3aa: CASSPGLSGNTIYF
CDR3nt: TGTGCCAGCAGTCCCGGGCTCTCTGGAAACACCATATATTTT

d_gene: .
j_gene: TRBJ2-3
v_gene: TRBV15
abundance: .
CDR3aa: CATSMGTDTQYF
CDR3nt: TGTGCCACCAGCATGGGCACAGATACGCAGTATTTT

d_gene: TRBD2
j_gene: TRBJ2-5
v_gene: TRBV10-2
abundance: .
CDR3aa: CASSDGLADYQETQYF
CDR3nt: TGCGCCAGCAGTGACGGACTAGCGGATTACCAAGAGACCCAGTACTTC

d_gene: .
j_gene: TRBJ1-4
v_gene: TRBV2
abundance: .
CDR3aa: CASSERGITTNEKLFF
CDR3nt: TGTGCCAGCAGTGAACGAGGGATAACAACTAATGAAAAACTGTTTTTT

d_gene: .
j_gene: TRBJ2-1
v_gene: TRBV14
abundance: .
CDR3aa: CASSQDRGGLTYNEQFF
CDR3nt: TGTGCCAGCAGCCAAGATAGGGGGGGATTGACCTACAATGAGCAGTTCTTC

d_gene: .
j_gene: TRBJ1-1
v_gene: TRBV5-6
abundance: .
CDR3aa: CASTSRRPYEHGTEAFF
CDR3nt: TGTGCCAGCACCTCTAGAAGGCCTTACGAACATGGTACTGAAGCTTTCTTT

d_gene: TRBD1
j_gene: TRBJ2-2
v_gene: TRBV29-1
abundance: .
CDR3aa: CSVGRDRYTGELFF
CDR3nt: TGCAGCGTTGGACGGGACAGGTACACCGGGGAGCTGTTTTTT

d_gene: TRBD2
j_gene: TRBJ2-7
v_gene: TRBV27
abundance: .
CDR3aa: CASSPGRAIDEQYF
CDR3nt: TGTGCCAGCAGTCCCGGGAGGGCCATCGACGAGCAGTACTTC